What follows are 29 T cell receptor beta chains derived from one specimen sequenced in a study of blood T cell repertoires in COVID-19. Using immunoSEQ multiplex PCR, the repertoire was profiled, and TCRdb retains in-frame clones only, with some absent. The data contain 270,000 or so clones, around 85% of them singletons. Sample: peripheral blood. The receptors here all came from a woman in her twenties or thirties with COVID-19, enrolled during active disease.

The V and J genes are TRBV5-8 and TRBJ2-7; 7 nucleotides agree with TRBD1. Germline V lookup: CDR1 SGHTS, CDR2 YDEGEE. The CDR3 loop spans 14 amino acids. Germline trimming cut 3 bases from V and 3 bases from J; bases unmatched to any gene: 6. The DNA for the CDR3 is TGTGCCAGCAGCTGGTCCCCAGGGGGCTACGAGCAGTACTTC. Its translation: CASSWSPGGYEQYF. The entire variable domain, with the rest obtained from reference TRBV5-8 and TRBJ2-7, is as follows: EAGVTQSPTHLIKTRGQQATLRCSPISGHTSVYWYQQALGLGLQFLLWYDEGEERNRGNFPPRFSGRQFPNYSSELNVNALELEDSALYLCASSWSPGGYEQYFGPGTRLTVT.

This clone was recorded only once. The genes are TRBV2 and TRBJ1-5, with D possibly being TRBD1 (6 bases). The CDR3 sequence is 15 residues long. With 3 bases removed from V and 1 base from J, the gap between germline ends came to 10 bases. Looked up from germline, CDR1 is SNHLY and CDR2 is FYNNEI. The CDR3 reads CASSDWDTSNQPQHF. The CDR3 region has the DNA TGTGCCAGCAGTGACTGGGACACAAGCAATCAGCCCCAGCATTTT.

The V gene is TRBV11-2, the J gene TRBJ1-4; D uncertain. Trimming took 1 base from V and 0 from J, leaving 6 bases between them. This CDR3 contains 15 residues. From germline, CDR1 is SGHAT and CDR2 FQNNGV. The CDR3: CASSLGPATNEKLFF. The DNA of the CDR3 is TGTGCCAGCAGCTTAGGCCCGGCAACTAATGAAAAACTGTTTTTT.

This clone was counted between two and nine times. The chain recombines TRBV28 with TRBJ1-3; a weak D match, TRBD1 (6 bases). Germline assignment: CDR1 MDHEN and CDR2 SYDVKM. V was cut by 5 bases and J by 2 bases, with 19 bases left in between. This CDR3 comprises 17 residues. The CDR3 DNA follows: TGTGCCAGCAGTGGTCGGACAGCGGCATTTGCTGGAAACACCATATATTTT. Amino acid sequence: CASSGRTAAFAGNTIYF.

The V call is TRBV6-5, the J call TRBJ2-2; D is perhaps TRBD1 (6 bases). V was trimmed by 6 bases and J by 6 bases, leaving 11 bases between them. The CDR3 length is 13 residues. Germline-derived CDR1 and CDR2 are MNHEY and SVGAGI. The CDR3 coding sequence is TGTGCCAGCAGGGACAGAAGTGCCGGGGAGCTGTTTTTT. This codes for CASRDRSAGELFF.

The chain is built from TRBV12-5 and TRBJ1-2, with TRBD1 as a possible D gene (6 bases). CDR3 size: 15 residues. The germline V gene has CDR1 LGHNT and CDR2 FRNRAP. Between the trimmed V and J ends, which lost 5 bases and 6 bases, there was a span of 19 bases. The CDR3 region has the DNA TGTGCTAGTGGTCGCCTACAAGGGGGAGAGGATGGCTACACCTTC. Translated, it gives CASGRLQGGEDGYTF.

The gene calls are TRBV7-2 and TRBJ1-1, with no clear D. Trimming pared 3 bases from V and 0 bases from J, leaving 8 bases between. The CDR3 has 14 amino acids. Germline V lookup: CDR1 SGHTA, CDR2 FQGNSA. The CDR3: CASSLDSMNTEAFF. DNA for the CDR3: TGTGCCAGCAGCTTGGACTCTATGAACACTGAAGCTTTCTTT.

The chain employs TRBV2 and TRBJ1-2; TRBD1 agrees at 7 bases. V lost 8 bases, J lost 1 base, and 10 bases stayed unmatched. The length of the CDR3 is 15 residues. The germline V gene has CDR1 SNHLY and CDR2 FYNNEI. The DNA of the CDR3 is TGTGCCAGCCTATTTGACAGGGCACGTAACTATGGCTACACCTTC. Translating it yields CASLFDRARNYGYTF.

The chain recombines TRBV15 with TRBJ2-5, with D possibly matching TRBD2 (6 bases). The germline V and J ends were trimmed by 8 bases and 1 base, with 26 bases remaining between them. CDR1 is LNHNV and CDR2 is YYDKDF in the germline V gene (reference sequence). This CDR3 spans 18 amino acids. In DNA form, the CDR3 reads TGTGCCACCGGAGAACGGTATCTCGGGAGAAGGGGCCAAGAGACCCAGTACTTC. Protein sequence: CATGERYLGRRGQETQYF.

The rearrangement links TRBV7-9 to TRBJ2-5; 9 bases align to TRBD1. The trim removed 1 base at V and 2 bases at J, leaving 2 bases unmatched. The CDR3 runs 15 residues. Germline V lookup: CDR1 SEHNR, CDR2 FQNEAQ (reference sequence). For the CDR3, the DNA is TGTGCCAGCAGCTTAGAACAGGGGGCTCAAGAGACCCAGTACTTC. This encodes CASSLEQGAQETQYF.

The rearrangement links TRBV7-9 to TRBJ2-7; no clear D gene. The germline CDR1 and CDR2 sequences are SEHNR and FQNEAQ (reference sequence). The ends were cut back, 4 bases at V and 6 bases at J, with 13 bases in the middle. The CDR3 is 13 amino acids. This CDR3 is CASSSFPPSEQYF. The CDR3 DNA is TGTGCCAGCAGCTCGTTCCCTCCCAGCGAGCAGTACTTC.

The chain is built from TRBV6-5 and TRBJ2-1; 10 bases fit TRBD1. The CDR3 is made up of 15 amino acids. V dropped 7 bases and J dropped 7; count of bases not matched to a gene: 10. Germline V gives CDR1 MNHEY, CDR2 SVGAGI. CDR3 coding DNA: TGTGCCAGCACTTTTGGGTGGACAGGGGGAAATGAGCAGTTCTTC. Translating it yields CASTFGWTGGNEQFF.

In its sample, this clone was seen a few times. The rearrangement links TRBV18 to TRBJ2-7; D is possibly TRBD2 (6 bases). Germline-derived CDR1 and CDR2 are KGHSH and LQKENI. Trimming stripped 2 bases from V and 6 bases from J, with 14 bases between. The CDR3 extends over 14 amino acids. This chain's CDR3 is CASSPAGLSSEQYF. CDR3 DNA: TGTGCCAGCTCACCAGCGGGACTTAGCTCCGAGCAGTACTTC.

The genes are TRBV7-9 and TRBJ2-5, with D tentatively TRBD2 (5 bases). Germline CDR1 is SEHNR and CDR2 is FQNEAQ (reference sequence). V lost 5 bases to trimming and J lost 7 bases, with 29 bases between them. The CDR3 loop spans 18 amino acids. In DNA form, the CDR3 reads TGTGCCAGCAGCAAGACGGAGGATAACCCGCGGGCTAAGATGACCCAGTACTTC. It yields the protein CASSKTEDNPRAKMTQYF.

This chain connects TRBV7-8 to TRBJ2-7; no reliable D call. There are 16 residues in the CDR3. The V and J ends lost 0 bases and 3 bases respectively, with 15 bases between them. Per germline, CDR1 SGHVS and CDR2 FQNEAQ. The DNA for the CDR3 is TGTGCCAGCAGCTTAGCTGGTTGGGCAGATCACTACGAGCAGTACTTC. As protein: CASSLAGWADHYEQYF.

J is TRBJ1-4 and V is TRBV14; D ambiguous. This CDR3 has 15 residues. From germline, CDR1 is SGHDN and CDR2 FVKESK. Trimming stripped 1 base from V and 8 bases from J, with 14 bases between. CDR3 protein: CASSQARVLGEKLFF. The DNA of the CDR3 is TGTGCCAGCAGCCAAGCAAGGGTACTAGGAGAAAAACTGTTTTTT.

This chain links TRBV2 with TRBJ2-5; 7 bases are a match to TRBD2. The germline V gene has CDR1 SNHLY and CDR2 FYNNEI. The CDR3 is 16 amino acids. The trim removed 6 bases at V and 4 bases at J, leaving 14 bases unmatched. The CDR3 loop reads CASSGGTGAGGETQYF. In nucleotides, the CDR3 is TGTGCCAGCAGCGGGGGGACCGGGGCCGGCGGAGAGACCCAGTACTTC.

The chain combines TRBV5-6 with TRBJ1-2; D is unclear. The CDR3 covers 12 residues. Germline lookup yields CDR1 SGHDT and CDR2 YYEEEE. The germline V and J ends were trimmed by 2 bases and 2 bases, with 4 bases remaining between them. CDR3: CASSFENYGYTF. CDR3 sequence (DNA): TGTGCCAGCAGCTTCGAGAACTATGGCTACACCTTC.

This rearrangement joins TRBV6-2 or TRBV6-3 to TRBJ2-1, with TRBD2 matching over 8 bases. The CDR3 loop spans 13 amino acids. The germline gives CDR1 MNHEY, CDR2 SVGEGT. V trimming: 6 bases; J trimming: 5 bases; junction bases outside the gene matches: 3. DNA for the CDR3: TGTGCCAGCAGCGCGGGGGGAGACAATGAGCAGTTCTTC. Its protein product is CASSAGGDNEQFF.

The J gene is TRBJ1-2, the V gene TRBV19; 7 positions match TRBD1. V was clipped by 7 bases and J by 6 bases; unmatched bases: 5. The CDR3 consists of 12 residues. CDR1 and CDR2 (germline): LNHDA, SQIVND (reference sequence). CDR3 bases: TGTGCCAGTACCCCGACAGGGAATGGCTACACCTTC. As protein: CASTPTGNGYTF.

The genes are TRBV6-1 and TRBJ2-5; 9 bases line up with TRBD1. With V trimmed by 2 bases and J by 4 bases, 8 bases remained unmatched. CDR3 length: 16 residues. The germline V gene encodes CDR1 MNHNS and CDR2 SASEGT. The CDR3 DNA sequence: TGTGCCAGCAGTGAATTCGATGGGACAGGGATAGAGACCCAGTACTTC. It translates to CASSEFDGTGIETQYF.

The chain links TRBV14 to TRBJ2-7, with 10 nucleotides matching TRBD1. Trimming at V came to 4 bases and at J to 1 base, leaving 4 bases not matched to a gene. The CDR3 is 15 amino acids. Germline CDR1 is SGHDN and CDR2 is FVKESK. This chain's CDR3 is CASSLRDRGSYEQYF. CDR3 in DNA: TGTGCCAGCAGCCTCCGGGACAGGGGATCCTACGAGCAGTACTTC.

This chain links TRBV30 with TRBJ1-4, with 9 nucleotides matching TRBD1. Germline V gives CDR1 GTSNPN, CDR2 SVGIG (reference sequence). This CDR3 comprises 13 residues. The ends lost 4 bases at V and 8 bases at J; junction bases unmatched: 5. The CDR3 is CAWKGGQGEKLFF. CDR3 in DNA: TGTGCCTGGAAGGGGGGACAGGGAGAAAAACTGTTTTTT.

V gene TRBV5-1 combines with J gene TRBJ2-3; maybe TRBD2 (5 bases). CDR3 length: 15 residues. In germline, CDR1 is SGHRS, CDR2 YFSETQ. Trimming cost V 0 bases and J 0 bases, with 8 bases left between them. CDR3 loop: CASSLAGRSTDTQYF. The DNA of the CDR3 is TGCGCCAGCAGCTTGGCGGGAAGAAGCACAGATACGCAGTATTTT.

The V call is TRBV28, the J call TRBJ2-1; 7 bases match TRBD1. The CDR3 extends over 16 amino acids. V shed 6 bases, J shed 9 bases, and the junction held 17 bases outside the gene matches. Looked up from germline, CDR1 is MDHEN and CDR2 is SYDVKM. The CDR3 nucleotides are TGTGCCAGCAGCCAACTTAAACCCGACAGGGTGATTGAGCAGTTCTTC. It specifies CASSQLKPDRVIEQFF.

The V gene is TRBV24-1, the J gene TRBJ2-1, with TRBD2 identical over 8 bases. From germline, CDR1 is KGHDR and CDR2 SFDVKD. V lost 4 bases and J lost 4; bases outside the gene matches: 2. The CDR3 has 14 residues. The CDR3 nucleotides read TGTGCCACCAGTGACAGCGGGGGTTACAATGAGCAGTTCTTC. Its translation: CATSDSGGYNEQFF.

The chain recombines TRBV27 with TRBJ2-1; perhaps TRBD1 as D (5 bases). V dropped 2 bases and J dropped 8 bases, with 13 bases sitting between them. The CDR3 sequence is 14 residues long. Germline loops: CDR1 MNHEY, CDR2 SMNVEV (reference sequence). The CDR3: CASSLRSGYDEQFF. The CDR3 bases are TGTGCCAGCAGTTTACGGTCAGGGTACGATGAGCAGTTCTTC.

The CDR3 sequence is CASRPRSGGAYEQYF. In DNA, the CDR3 is TGTGCCAGCAGACCAAGGAGCGGGGGGGCCTACGAGCAGTACTTC. The chain links TRBV7-9 to TRBJ2-7; TRBD2 aligns across 10 bases. The CDR3 covers 15 residues. V lost 6 bases to trimming and J lost 2 bases; unmatched junction nucleotides: 7. Per germline, CDR1 SEHNR and CDR2 FQNEAQ (reference sequence).

The chain links TRBV2 to TRBJ1-4; tentative D call: TRBD1 (6 bases). Germline V lookup: CDR1 SNHLY, CDR2 FYNNEI. V was shortened by 7 bases and J by 8 bases, with 20 bases between the two germline ends. The CDR3 spans 15 residues. Here the CDR3 DNA reads TGTGCCAGCACTACAGGGCCAGGGAGAGGGGAAAAACTGTTTTTT. The encoded protein is CASTTGPGRGEKLFF.